These 5 T cell receptor beta chains were sequenced from one sample in a study of cytomegalovirus exposure and HLA in healthy donors. PCR employed 60 Vbeta and 13 Jbeta primers. Measured with immunoSEQ multiplex PCR; TCRdb has only the in-frame clones, and not every one. The sample shows some 150,000 clones, roughly three quarters of them seen only once. Sequences were obtained from PBMCs. Receptors originate from a woman in her thirties or forties in good health and CMV-seronegative.

This sequence joins TRBV19 and TRBJ2-7, with 7 nucleotides matching TRBD2. The CDR3 extends over 15 amino acids. Per the germline V gene, CDR1 is LNHDA and CDR2 is SQIVND (reference sequence). V gave up 5 bases and J gave up 3 bases; unmatched junction bases: 10. This CDR3 reads CASSFSGGTGYEQYF. The CDR3 DNA reads as TGTGCCAGTAGTTTTTCCGGGGGGACTGGCTACGAGCAGTACTTC.

The V call is TRBV7-2, the J call TRBJ2-5; 11 nucleotides line up with TRBD2. The J call may be incorrect, as the DNA end agrees better with TRBJ2-7. The CDR3 has 16 amino acids. Germline CDR1 is SGHTA and CDR2 is FQGNSA. The CDR3 nucleotides read TGTGCCAGCAGCTGGGGGACTAGCGGACCAACCTACGAGCAGTACTTC. It specifies CASSWGTSGPTYEQYF.

This clone has just a few counts. The chain links TRBV6-4 to TRBJ1-5, with TRBD1 matching over 9 bases. V lost 3 bases and J lost 6; bases outside the gene matches: 3. Germline V gene data show CDR1 as MRHNA and CDR2 as SNTAGT. The CDR3 has 14 amino acids. As DNA, the CDR3 is TGTGCCAGCAGTGAACAGGGGGCAGGTCAGCCCCAGCATTTT. Protein sequence: CASSEQGAGQPQHF.

This chain connects TRBV6-6 to TRBJ2-2, with D possibly matching TRBD1 (6 bases). CDR3 length equals 14 residues. Germline lookup yields CDR1 MNHNY and CDR2 SVGAGI (reference sequence). Trimming took off 6 bases at V and 2 bases at J, with 10 bases between the two ends. The CDR3 protein is CASRQGANTGELFF. CDR3 bases: TGTGCCAGCAGACAGGGAGCCAACACCGGGGAGCTGTTTTTT.

This clone showed up just once. The chain joins TRBV19 to TRBJ2-5, with 11 positions matching TRBD1. The ends lost 6 bases at V and 4 bases at J; junction bases unmatched: 1. Germline lookup yields CDR1 LNHDA and CDR2 SQIVND (reference sequence). The CDR3 is 13 residues long. The DNA of the CDR3 is TGTGCCAGTAGGGACAGGGGGCGAGAGACCCAGTACTTC. It specifies CASRDRGRETQYF.